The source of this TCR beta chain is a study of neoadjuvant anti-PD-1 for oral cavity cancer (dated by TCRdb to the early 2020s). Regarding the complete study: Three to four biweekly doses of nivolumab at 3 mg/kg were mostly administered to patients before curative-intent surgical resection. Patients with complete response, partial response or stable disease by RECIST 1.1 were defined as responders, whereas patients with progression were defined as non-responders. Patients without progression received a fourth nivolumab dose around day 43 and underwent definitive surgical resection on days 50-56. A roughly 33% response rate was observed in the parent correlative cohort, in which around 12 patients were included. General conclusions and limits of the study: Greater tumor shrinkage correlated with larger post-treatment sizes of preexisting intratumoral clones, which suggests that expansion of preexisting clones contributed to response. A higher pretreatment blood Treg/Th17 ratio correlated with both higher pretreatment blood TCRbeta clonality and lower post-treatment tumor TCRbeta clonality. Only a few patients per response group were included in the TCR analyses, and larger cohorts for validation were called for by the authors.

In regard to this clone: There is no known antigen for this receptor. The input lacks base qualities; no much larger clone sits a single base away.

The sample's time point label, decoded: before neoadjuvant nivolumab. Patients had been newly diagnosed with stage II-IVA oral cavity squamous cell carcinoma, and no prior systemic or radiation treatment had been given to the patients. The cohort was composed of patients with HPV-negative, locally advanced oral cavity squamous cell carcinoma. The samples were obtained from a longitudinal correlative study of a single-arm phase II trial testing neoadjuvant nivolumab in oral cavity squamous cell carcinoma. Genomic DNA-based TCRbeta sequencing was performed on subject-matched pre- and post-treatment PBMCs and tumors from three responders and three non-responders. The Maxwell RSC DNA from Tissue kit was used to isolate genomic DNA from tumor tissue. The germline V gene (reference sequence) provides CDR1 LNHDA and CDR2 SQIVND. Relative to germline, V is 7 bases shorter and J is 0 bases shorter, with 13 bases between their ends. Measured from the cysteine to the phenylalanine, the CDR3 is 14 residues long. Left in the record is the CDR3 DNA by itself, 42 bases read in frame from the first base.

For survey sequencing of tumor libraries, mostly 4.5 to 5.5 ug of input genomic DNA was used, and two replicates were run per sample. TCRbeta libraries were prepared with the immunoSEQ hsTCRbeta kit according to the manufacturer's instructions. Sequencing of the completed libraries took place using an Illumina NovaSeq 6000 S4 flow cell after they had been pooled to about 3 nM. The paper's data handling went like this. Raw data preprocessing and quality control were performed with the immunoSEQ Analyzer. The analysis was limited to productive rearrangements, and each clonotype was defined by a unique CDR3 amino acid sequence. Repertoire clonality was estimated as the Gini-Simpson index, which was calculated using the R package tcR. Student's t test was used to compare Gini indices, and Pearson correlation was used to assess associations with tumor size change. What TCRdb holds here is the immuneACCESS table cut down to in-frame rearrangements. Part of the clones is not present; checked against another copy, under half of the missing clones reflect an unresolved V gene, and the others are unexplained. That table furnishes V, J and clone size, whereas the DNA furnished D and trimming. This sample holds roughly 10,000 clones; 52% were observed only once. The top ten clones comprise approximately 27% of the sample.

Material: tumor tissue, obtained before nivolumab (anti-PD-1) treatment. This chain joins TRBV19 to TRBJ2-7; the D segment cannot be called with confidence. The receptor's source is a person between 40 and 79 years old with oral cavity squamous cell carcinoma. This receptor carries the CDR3 CASTADRSSYEQYF. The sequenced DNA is TGTGCCAGTACCGCGGATAGGTCCTCCTACGAGCAGTACTTC.